What follows are 19 T cell receptor beta chains derived from one specimen sequenced in a study of blood T cell repertoires in COVID-19. Produced via immunoSEQ multiplex PCR; TCRdb's table is partial and in-frame only. The profile covers more than 300,000 clones, with around 87% appearing a single time and more than 1.5% taken by the ten largest. Sequencing input: PBMCs or T cells enriched from blood (not recorded which). These receptors came from a man in his forties in a cohort exposed to, infected with or recovered from COVID-19 (not recorded which).

The chain links TRBV30 to TRBJ1-3; no definite D call. This CDR3 has 13 residues. V lost 5 bases and J lost 4, with 12 bases in between. CDR1 and CDR2 (germline): GTSNPN, SVGIG (reference sequence). CDR3 sequence (DNA): TGTGCCTGGTTGGTAACCGGGGGAAACACCATATATTTT. Protein sequence: CAWLVTGGNTIYF.

The gene calls are TRBV18 and TRBJ2-7, with 8 nucleotides matching TRBD2. V lost 3 bases to trimming and J lost 0 bases; unmatched junction nucleotides: 4. The CDR3 is made up of 15 amino acids. The V gene's germline CDR1 is KGHSH and CDR2 LQKENI. CDR3: CASSPSSGNSYEQYF. The CDR3 bases are TGTGCCAGCTCACCGAGTAGCGGGAACTCCTACGAGCAGTACTTC.

This chain links TRBV6-6 with TRBJ2-7; perhaps TRBD1 as D (5 bases). CDR3 length: 12 residues. V was clipped by 9 bases and J by 3 bases, with 12 bases between them. CDR1 and CDR2 (germline): MNHNY, SVGAGI (reference sequence). For the CDR3, the DNA is TGTGCCAGTTCGACGACAGTCTACGAGCAGTACTTC. Its protein product is CASSTTVYEQYF.

This clone was observed once. The chain is built from TRBV4-1 and TRBJ2-1, with 12 nucleotides matching TRBD2. Germline lookup yields CDR1 MGHRA and CDR2 YSYEKL. This CDR3 is built from 19 residues. Unmatched junction bases numbered 10, after V lost 4 bases and J lost 0 bases. As DNA, the CDR3 is TGCGCCAGCAGCCCCCCTCCGGGACTAGCGGGTAGCTCCTACAATGAGCAGTTCTTC. Encoded protein: CASSPPPGLAGSSYNEQFF.

This rearrangement joins TRBV14 to TRBJ2-7; TRBD2 matches 10 bases. The CDR3 sequence is 15 residues long. Germline values: CDR1 SGHDN, CDR2 FVKESK. The ends lost 2 bases at V and 0 bases at J; junction bases unmatched: 1. The CDR3 coding sequence is TGTGCCAGCAGCCAAACTAGCGGGGCCTCCTACGAGCAGTACTTC. Translating it yields CASSQTSGASYEQYF.

The V and J genes are TRBV7-3 and TRBJ2-1; 12 bases map to TRBD2. The CDR3 is 15 residues long. Trimming cost V 4 bases and J 9 bases; bases outside gene matches: 7. Germline V CDR1 and CDR2: SGHTA, FQGTGA. The DNA for the CDR3 is TGTGCCAGCAGCTCTAGCGGGAGGGCCCTCGGTGAGCAGTTCTTC. Its translation is CASSSSGRALGEQFF.

The chain has TRBV11-2 and TRBJ2-3; 10 nucleotides agree with TRBD2. Germline values: CDR1 SGHAT, CDR2 FQNNGV. The J segment lost 5 bases and the V segment lost 5 bases, leaving 10 bases of the junction unmatched. CDR3 size: 16 residues. CDR3 protein: CASSPRLAGPGDTQYF. For the CDR3, the DNA is TGTGCCAGCAGCCCCCGACTAGCGGGTCCGGGAGATACGCAGTATTTT.

Here the CDR3 reads CASSVTVSNEQFF. The DNA of the CDR3 is TGTGCCAGCAGTGTAACTGTTTCCAATGAGCAGTTCTTC. This rearrangement joins TRBV2 to TRBJ2-1; D ambiguous. The CDR3 length is 13 residues. Trimming removed 4 bases from V and 6 bases from J, with 10 bases in between. From germline, CDR1 is SNHLY and CDR2 FYNNEI. The full variable domain, rest sourced from reference TRBV2 and TRBJ2-1, is EPEVTQTPSHQVTQMGQEVILRCVPISNHLYFYWYRQILGQKVEFLVSFYNNEISEKSEIFDDQFSVERPDGSNFTLKIRSTKLEDSAMYFCASSVTVSNEQFFGPGTRLTVL.

The V and J genes are TRBV6-5 and TRBJ2-3, with 7 bases matching TRBD2. V was clipped by 8 bases and J by 5 bases; unmatched bases: 10. Germline values: CDR1 MNHEY, CDR2 SVGAGI. CDR3 length: 14 residues. The DNA for the CDR3 is TGTGCCAGCGAAGTTGGCGGGAGTCAAGATACGCAGTATTTT. It specifies CASEVGGSQDTQYF.

The chain joins TRBV6-5 to TRBJ2-5, with D hard to call. Trimming cost V 0 bases and J 0 bases, with 8 bases left between them. Germline loops: CDR1 MNHEY, CDR2 SVGAGI. CDR3 size: 15 residues. The CDR3 sequence is CASSYSVLYQETQYF. In nucleotides, the CDR3 is TGTGCCAGCAGTTACTCGGTACTGTACCAAGAGACCCAGTACTTC.

This chain links TRBV7-6 with TRBJ1-3; D not certain. The germline V and J ends were trimmed by 0 bases and 0 bases, with 9 bases remaining between them. Germline V gene data show CDR1 as SGHVS and CDR2 as FNYEAQ. This CDR3 has 16 amino acids. The CDR3 DNA sequence: TGTGCCAGCAGCTTAGCGGGCACGCGCTCTGGAAACACCATATATTTT. As protein: CASSLAGTRSGNTIYF.

The chain couples TRBV2 to TRBJ1-2, with TRBD1 matching 11 bases. Losses at the gene ends were 5 bases for V and 3 bases for J; bases not matched to a gene: 5. Germline CDR1 SNHLY, CDR2 FYNNEI. The CDR3 consists of 15 residues. The CDR3 DNA reads TGTGCCAGCAGTCCGGACAGGGGGCGCGACTATGGCTACACCTTC. Amino acid sequence: CASSPDRGRDYGYTF.

V gene TRBV6-6 combines with J gene TRBJ1-4, with 8 bases that match TRBD1. The V and J ends lost 6 bases and 0 bases, in that order; junction bases with no gene match: 6. The CDR3 loop spans 16 amino acids. Germline assignment: CDR1 MNHNY and CDR2 SVGAGI (reference sequence). The CDR3 nucleotides read TGTGCCAGCAGATCTACAGGGGGATCAACTAATGAAAAACTGTTTTTT. It is translated as CASRSTGGSTNEKLFF.

As DNA, the CDR3 is TGTGCCAGCTCATTTGACAGGGAGGTTGCCAATGAGCAGTTCTTC. Its protein is CASSFDREVANEQFF. The V and J genes are TRBV18 and TRBJ2-1; weak D call: TRBD1 (7 bases). The CDR3 covers 15 residues. The ends were cut back, 5 bases at V and 6 bases at J, with 17 bases in the middle. CDR1 and CDR2 from the germline V gene are KGHSH and LQKENI.

The rearrangement uses TRBV6-2 or TRBV6-3 and TRBJ2-7; 11 nucleotides agree with TRBD2. With V trimmed by 4 bases and J by 0 bases, 8 bases remained unmatched. The CDR3 length is 17 residues. CDR1 is MNHEY and CDR2 is SVGEGT in the germline V gene. This CDR3 reads CASSLRTSGSLSYEQYF. CDR3 bases: TGTGCCAGCAGTTTACGTACTAGCGGGAGTCTCTCCTACGAGCAGTACTTC.

The genes are TRBV3-1 (or the pseudogene TRBV3-2) and TRBJ2-1; 11 bases match TRBD2. The CDR3 extends over 18 amino acids. Germline CDR1 is LGHDT and CDR2 is YNNKEL (reference sequence). J gave up 0 bases and V 8 bases, and 12 bases lay outside the gene matches. CDR3: CASRPTSGIESSYNEQFF. The CDR3 DNA is TGTGCCAGCCGCCCGACTAGCGGGATTGAGAGCTCCTACAATGAGCAGTTCTTC.

The V and J genes are TRBV6-5 and TRBJ2-7; 7 nucleotides match TRBD1. Germline V lookup: CDR1 MNHEY, CDR2 SVGAGI. The CDR3 is made up of 14 amino acids. Trimming took 0 bases from V and 3 from J; bases not matched to a gene: 2. CDR3 sequence reads: CASSYSGQIYEQYF. The CDR3 DNA is TGTGCCAGCAGTTACTCGGGACAGATCTACGAGCAGTACTTC.

The chain carries TRBV4-2 and TRBJ2-3, with 7 bases lining up with TRBD2. Trimming cost V 1 base and J 4 bases; bases outside gene matches: 2. This CDR3 contains 14 residues. From germline, CDR1 is LGHNA and CDR2 YNFKEQ. The CDR3, as DNA: TGTGCCAGCAGCCAAGGTCGGGAGGCAGATACGCAGTATTTT. Its protein is CASSQGREADTQYF.

This clone was detected a few times. J is TRBJ1-4 and V is TRBV30, with unresolved D. V was cut by 3 bases and J by 2 bases, with 16 bases left in between. Germline V gene sequence: CDR1 GTSNPN, CDR2 SVGIG (reference sequence). This CDR3 is 16 amino acids long. Here the CDR3 DNA reads TGTGCCTGGAGCCCCCGGTTCCACTCCACTAATGAAAAACTGTTTTTT. The encoded protein is CAWSPRFHSTNEKLFF.